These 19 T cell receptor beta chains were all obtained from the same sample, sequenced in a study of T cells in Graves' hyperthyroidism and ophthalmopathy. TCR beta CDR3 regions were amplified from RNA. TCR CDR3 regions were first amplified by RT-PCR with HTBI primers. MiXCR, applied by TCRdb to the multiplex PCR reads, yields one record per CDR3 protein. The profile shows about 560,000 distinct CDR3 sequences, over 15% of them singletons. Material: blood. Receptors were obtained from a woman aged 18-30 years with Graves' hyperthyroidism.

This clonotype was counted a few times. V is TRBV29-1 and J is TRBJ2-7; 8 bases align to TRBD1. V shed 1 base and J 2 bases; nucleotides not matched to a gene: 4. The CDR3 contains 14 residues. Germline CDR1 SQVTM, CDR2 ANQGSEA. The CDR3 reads CSVEVGQGPYEQYF. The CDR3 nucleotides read TGCAGCGTTGAAGTTGGACAGGGCCCCTACGAGCAGTACTTC.

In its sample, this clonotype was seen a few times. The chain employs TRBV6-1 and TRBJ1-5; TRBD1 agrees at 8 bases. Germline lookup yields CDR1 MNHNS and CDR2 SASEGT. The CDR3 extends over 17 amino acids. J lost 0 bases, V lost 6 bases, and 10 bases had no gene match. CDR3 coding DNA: TGTGCCAGCAGGGGGATAACAGGGGGAGGTAGCAATCAGCCCCAGCATTTT. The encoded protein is CASRGITGGGSNQPQHF.

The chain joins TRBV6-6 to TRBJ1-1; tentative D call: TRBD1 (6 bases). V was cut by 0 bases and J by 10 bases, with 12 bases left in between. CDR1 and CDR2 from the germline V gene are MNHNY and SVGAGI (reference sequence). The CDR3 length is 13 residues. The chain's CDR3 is CASSYSTGTPAFF. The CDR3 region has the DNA TGTGCCAGCAGTTACTCTACAGGGACGCCAGCTTTCTTT.

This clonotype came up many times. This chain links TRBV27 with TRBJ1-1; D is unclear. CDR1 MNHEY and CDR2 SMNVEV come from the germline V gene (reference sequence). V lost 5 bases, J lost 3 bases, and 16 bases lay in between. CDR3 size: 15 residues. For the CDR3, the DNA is TGTGCCAGCAGTCCTATCCCCGGGAGGGACACTGAAGCTTTCTTT. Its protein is CASSPIPGRDTEAFF.

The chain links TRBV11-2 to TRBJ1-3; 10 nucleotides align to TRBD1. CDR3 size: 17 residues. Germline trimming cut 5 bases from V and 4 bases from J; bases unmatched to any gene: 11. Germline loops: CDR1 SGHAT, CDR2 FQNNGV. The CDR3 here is CASSLLIGTGDGNTIYF. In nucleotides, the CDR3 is TGTGCCAGCAGCCTCTTGATCGGGACAGGGGACGGAAACACCATATATTTT.

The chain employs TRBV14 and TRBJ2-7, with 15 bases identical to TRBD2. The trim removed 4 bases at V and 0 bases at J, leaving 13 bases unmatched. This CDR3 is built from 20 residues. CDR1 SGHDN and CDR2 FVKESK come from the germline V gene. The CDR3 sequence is CASSPIPGLAGGPNSYEQYF. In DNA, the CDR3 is TGTGCCAGCAGCCCAATTCCGGGACTAGCGGGGGGACCTAACTCCTACGAGCAGTACTTC.

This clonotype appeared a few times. The DNA of the CDR3 is TGCAGCGCCTCCACTACGAACACCGGGGAGCTGTTTTTT. Amino acid sequence: CSASTTNTGELFF. This chain connects TRBV29-1 to TRBJ2-2; the D is unclear. Trimming pared 7 bases from V and 0 bases from J, leaving 9 bases between. Germline V CDR1 and CDR2: SQVTM, ANQGSEA. This CDR3 has 13 residues.

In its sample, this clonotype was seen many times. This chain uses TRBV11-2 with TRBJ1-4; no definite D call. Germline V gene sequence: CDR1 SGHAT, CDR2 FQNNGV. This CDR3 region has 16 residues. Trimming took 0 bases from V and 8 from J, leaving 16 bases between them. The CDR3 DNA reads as TGTGCCAGCAGCTTAGATCGAAAGACCTTGGGGGAAAAACTGTTTTTT. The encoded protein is CASSLDRKTLGEKLFF.

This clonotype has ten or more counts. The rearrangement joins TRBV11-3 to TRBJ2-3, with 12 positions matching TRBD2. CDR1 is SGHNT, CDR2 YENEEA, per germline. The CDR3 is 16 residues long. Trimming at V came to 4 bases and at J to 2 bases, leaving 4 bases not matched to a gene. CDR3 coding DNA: TGTGCCAGCAGCTCCGGACTAGCGGGGCTCACAGATACGCAGTATTTT. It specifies CASSSGLAGLTDTQYF. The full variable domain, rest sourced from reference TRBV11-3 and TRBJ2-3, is EAGVVQSPRYKIIEKKQPVAFWCNPISGHNTLYWYLQNLGQGPELLIRYENEEAVDDSQLPKDRFSAERLKGVDSTLKIQPAELGDSAVYLCASSSGLAGLTDTQYFGPGTRLTVL.

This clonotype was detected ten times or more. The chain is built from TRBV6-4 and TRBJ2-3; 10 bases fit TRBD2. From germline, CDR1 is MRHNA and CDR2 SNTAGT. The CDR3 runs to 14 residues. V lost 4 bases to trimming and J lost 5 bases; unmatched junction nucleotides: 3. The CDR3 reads CASSGAGGQDTQYF. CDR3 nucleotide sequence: TGTGCCAGCAGTGGAGCGGGGGGGCAAGATACGCAGTATTTT.

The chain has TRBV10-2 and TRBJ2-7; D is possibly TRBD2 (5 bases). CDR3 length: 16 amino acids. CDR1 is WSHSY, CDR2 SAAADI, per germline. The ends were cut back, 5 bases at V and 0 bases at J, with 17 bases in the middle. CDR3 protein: CASSQRGLASSYEQYF. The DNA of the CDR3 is TGCGCCAGCAGTCAAAGAGGACTGGCGAGCTCCTACGAGCAGTACTTC.

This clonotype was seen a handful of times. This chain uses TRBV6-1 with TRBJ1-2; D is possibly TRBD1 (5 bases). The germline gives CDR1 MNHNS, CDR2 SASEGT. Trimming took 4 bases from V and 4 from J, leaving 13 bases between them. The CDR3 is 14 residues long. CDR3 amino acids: CASSATDTSYGYTF. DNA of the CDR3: TGTGCCAGCAGTGCGACAGATACCTCCTATGGCTACACCTTC.

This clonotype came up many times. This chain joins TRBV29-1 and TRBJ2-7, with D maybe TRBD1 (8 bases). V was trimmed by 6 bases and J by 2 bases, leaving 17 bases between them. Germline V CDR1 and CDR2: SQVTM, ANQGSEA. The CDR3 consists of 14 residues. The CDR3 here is CSVGGQGGTYEQYF. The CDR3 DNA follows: TGCAGCGTGGGAGGACAGGGAGGGACCTACGAGCAGTACTTC.

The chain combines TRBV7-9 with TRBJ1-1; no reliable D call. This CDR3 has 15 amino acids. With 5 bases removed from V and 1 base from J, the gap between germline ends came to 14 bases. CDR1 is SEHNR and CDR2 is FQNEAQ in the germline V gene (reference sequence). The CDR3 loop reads CASSPGGLKNTEAFF. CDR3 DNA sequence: TGTGCCAGCAGCCCCGGCGGACTCAAGAACACTGAAGCTTTCTTT.

The CDR3 DNA reads as TGCAGTGCTAGGAGGCTACTTCCGAACACCGGGGAGCTGTTTTTT. It is translated as CSARRLLPNTGELFF. The chain recombines TRBV20-1 with TRBJ2-2, with D uncertain. The CDR3 loop spans 15 amino acids. The germline V gene encodes CDR1 DFQATT and CDR2 SNEGSKA (reference sequence). V lost 3 bases, J lost 0 bases, and 11 bases lay in between.

The CDR3 DNA reads TGTGCCATCAGTGGTGGGTTCCAAGAGACCCAGTACTTC. Translated: CAISGGFQETQYF. The chain employs TRBV10-3 and TRBJ2-5; D is uncertain. The germline V gene has CDR1 ENHRY and CDR2 SYGVKD. V dropped 4 bases and J dropped 1 base, with 7 bases sitting between them. The CDR3 has 13 amino acids.

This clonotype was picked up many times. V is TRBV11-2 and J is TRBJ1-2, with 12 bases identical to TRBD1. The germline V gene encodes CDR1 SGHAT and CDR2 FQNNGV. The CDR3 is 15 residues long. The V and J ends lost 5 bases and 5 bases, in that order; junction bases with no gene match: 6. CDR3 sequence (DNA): TGTGCCAGCAGCAAAGGGACAGGGGGCGCATATGGCTACACCTTC. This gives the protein CASSKGTGGAYGYTF.

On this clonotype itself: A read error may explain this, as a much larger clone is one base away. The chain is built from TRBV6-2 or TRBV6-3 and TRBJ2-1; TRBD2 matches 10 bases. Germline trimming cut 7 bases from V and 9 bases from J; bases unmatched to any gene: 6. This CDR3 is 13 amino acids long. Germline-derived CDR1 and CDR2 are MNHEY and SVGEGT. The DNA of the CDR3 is TGTGCCAGCAACTCAGCGGGGGGGAGTGAGCAGTTCTTC. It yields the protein CASNSAGGSEQFF.

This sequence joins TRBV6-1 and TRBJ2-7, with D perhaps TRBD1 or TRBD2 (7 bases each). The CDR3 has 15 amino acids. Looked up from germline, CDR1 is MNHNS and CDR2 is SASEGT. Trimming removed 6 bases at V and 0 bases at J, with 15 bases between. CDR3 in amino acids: CASSRGGGVSYEQYF. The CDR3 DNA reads TGTGCCAGCAGCAGGGGGGGCGGGGTCTCCTACGAGCAGTACTTC.